This entry features one T cell receptor beta chain sequence. This sample is part of a study of T cells after posttransplantation cyclophosphamide. Cyclophosphamide on days +3 and +4 followed busulfan-fludarabine conditioning and a marrow graft. Losses at the gene ends were 0 bases for V and 4 bases for J; bases not matched to a gene: 6. Germline V lookup: CDR1 MNHNS, CDR2 SASEGT. The CDR3 consists of 16 residues. The assay was immunoSEQ multiplex PCR, and TCRdb's table has in-frame clones only and misses some. The sample includes 1,500 to 2,500 clones, roughly 70% of them seen just once. This TCR was sampled from a young adult male patient who received an allogeneic stem cell transplant from a related donor, was CMV-positive, and had no GVHD. Some of these T cells may belong to the graft donor. V gene TRBV6-1 combines with J gene TRBJ2-1, with 7 bases matching TRBD1. The specimen was CD8+ T cells sorted from PBMCs, collected 242 days after a stem cell transplant with posttransplant cyclophosphamide. CDR3 coding DNA: TGTGCCAGCAGTGAAGCATCACAGGGGCCTTACAATGAGCAGTTCTTC. Its translation: CASSEASQGPYNEQFF.